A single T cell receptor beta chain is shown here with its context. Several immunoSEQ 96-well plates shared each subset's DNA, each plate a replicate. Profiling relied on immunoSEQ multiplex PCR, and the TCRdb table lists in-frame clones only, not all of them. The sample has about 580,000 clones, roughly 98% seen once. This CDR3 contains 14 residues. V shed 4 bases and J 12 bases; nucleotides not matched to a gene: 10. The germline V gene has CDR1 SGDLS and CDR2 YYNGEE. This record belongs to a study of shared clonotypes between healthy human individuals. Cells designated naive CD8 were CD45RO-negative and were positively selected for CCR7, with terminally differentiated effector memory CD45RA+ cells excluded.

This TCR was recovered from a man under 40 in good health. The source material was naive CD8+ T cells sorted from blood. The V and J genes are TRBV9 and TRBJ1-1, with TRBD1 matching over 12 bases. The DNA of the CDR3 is TGTGCCAGCAGCTCCGCCCGGGACAGGGGGCCGTCTTTCTTT. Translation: CASSSARDRGPSFF.